This T cell receptor beta chain originates from a study of T-cell memory formation after mild COVID-19. Study results and limitations: Memory cells collected pre-infection included some clones that later responded, suggesting cross-reactive memory joined. While clones contracting from day 15 to 85 were balanced between CD4 and CD8, later expanders leaned CD4+.

TCRdb recomputed calls from the 5' RACE reads with MiXCR, one row per CDR3 protein. This table has over 45,000 distinct CDR3 sequences, 25% to 30% appearing once. V lost 3 bases, J lost 4 bases, and 10 bases stayed unmatched. CDR3 length: 17 residues. CDR1 is DFQATT and CDR2 is SNEGSKA in the germline V gene (reference sequence). Remarks on this clonotype: The antigen is undetermined.

The rearrangement joins TRBV20-1 to TRBJ2-5; TRBD2 matches at 14 bases. Sequences were obtained from PBMCs or a T cell subset sorted from them (not recorded which). The sequence came from a man aged 18 to 30 who had mild COVID-19 (a few samples of this study predate the infection). Cell type and time point are not known. CDR3 loop: CSARTLTSGGAGETQYF. The CDR3 nucleotides read TGCAGTGCTAGGACCCTGACTAGCGGGGGGGCCGGAGAGACCCAGTACTTC.